The subject of this entry is one TCR beta chain. Its antigen is not identified. Reverse transcription of roughly 0.5 to 1 ug RNA used random hexamers. The authors amplified TCR beta CDR3 across 54 Vbeta and 13 Jbeta using immunoSEQ multiplex PCR. TCRdb re-called the immunoSEQ multiplex PCR reads through MiXCR, storing one row per CDR3 protein. This table has 100,000 to 150,000 distinct CDR3 sequences, about 96% appearing once. Germline assignment: CDR1 SGHRS and CDR2 YFSETQ. This CDR3 has 16 residues. J lost 2 bases, V lost 4 bases, and 8 bases had no gene match. The sample comes from a study of CD8 T cells in Susac syndrome. Study-wide results and caveats: As acknowledged by the study, its TCR sequencing and HLA analysis included a relatively small number of individuals.

TCR beta sequencing was performed on blood CD8+ and CD4+ T cells. Negative magnetic isolation gave CD8+ and CD4+ cells; FACS enriched CD8+ TEMRA. The TCR sequence derives from a human donor in good health. The chain carries TRBV5-1 and TRBJ2-7, with 11 bases that match TRBD2. Sample: CD4+ T cells from PBMCs. DNA for the CDR3: TGCGCCAGCAGCCCGGGGACTAGCGGAAACCCCTACGAGCAGTACTTC. Protein sequence: CASSPGTSGNPYEQYF.